Reported below is one TCR beta chain. Its specificity is not known. This record comes from a study of Ad26.COV2.S vaccination and SARS-CoV-2 variants. Sequencing was performed with immunoSEQ multiplex PCR; in TCRdb, only in-frame clones are kept and a portion is missing. The data show approximately 150,000 clones, with roughly 88% seen just once and around 5.1% held by the top ten. The CDR3 totals 16 residues. Per germline, CDR1 LNHNV and CDR2 YYDKDF (reference sequence). J gave up 4 bases and V 5 bases, and 14 bases lay outside the gene matches. Study findings and constraints: Analytic work on TCR breadth and depth might have understated the full extent of total T cell responses. Spike-specific TCR breadth was greater in vaccine than placebo recipients.

Sequenced material: peripheral blood, taken after recovery from COVID-19. This rearrangement joins TRBV15 to TRBJ2-7, with TRBD1 matching 7 bases. The TCR was taken from a human donor who had recovered from COVID-19. The CDR3 loop reads CATSQGVGVLAYEQYF. The CDR3 DNA reads as TGTGCCACCAGCCAGGGGGTCGGGGTGCTTGCTTACGAGCAGTACTTC.